These T cell receptor beta chains were read from a single sample in a study of cytomegalovirus exposure and HLA in healthy donors. The assay was immunoSEQ multiplex PCR, and TCRdb's table has in-frame clones only and misses some. The top ten hold around 2.2% of the sample, which has 160,000 or so clones, around 77% seen once. What was sequenced was PBMCs. These receptor sequences come from a man in his 60s in good health and CMV-seronegative. The CDR3 runs from the conserved cysteine through the conserved F or W. Fields, in order: D gene, J gene, V gene, clone size, CDR3 protein, CDR3 DNA. D genes are given only for firm matches. The size of a clone is reported for some rows only, either as once, few or many, or as a class for expanded clones.

>-|TRBJ2-7|TRBV9|-
CASSVTDRPPAYEQYF
TGTGCCAGCAGCGTAACAGACAGACCCCCCGCCTACGAGCAGTACTTC
>-|TRBJ2-2|TRBV2|-
CASRQLQGTGELFF
TGTGCCAGCAGACAACTCCAGGGTACCGGGGAGCTGTTTTTT
>TRBD1|TRBJ1-6|TRBV4-1|-
CASSQDWDRGNSPLNF
TGCGCCAGCAGCCAAGATTGGGACAGGGGCAATTCACCCCTCAACTTT
>-|TRBJ1-2|TRBV12-5|-
CASGLVPENYGYTF
TGTGCTAGTGGTTTGGTTCCAGAAAACTATGGCTACACCTTC
>TRBD2|TRBJ2-5|TRBV29-1|-
CSVVSGLAGANQETQYF
TGCAGCGTTGTTTCGGGGCTAGCGGGGGCCAACCAAGAGACCCAGTACTTC
>-|TRBJ2-2|TRBV5-8|-
CASSLGPNTGELFF
TGTGCCAGCAGCTTGGGGCCTAACACCGGGGAGCTGTTTTTT
>-|TRBJ2-1|TRBV7-9|-
CASSPRPGLGHNEQFF
TGTGCCAGCAGCCCCCGGCCGGGACTGGGGCACAATGAGCAGTTCTTC
>-|TRBJ1-4|TRBV10-3|-
CAISPSNRATNEKLLF
TGTGCCATCAGTCCCTCTAACAGGGCGACTAATGAAAAACTGCTTTTT
>TRBD2|TRBJ2-1|TRBV7-3|-
CASSSGLAGEADNEQFF
TGTGCCAGCAGCTCGGGACTAGCGGGAGAGGCGGACAATGAGCAGTTCTTC
>TRBD2|TRBJ2-3|TRBV15|few
CATSRSGRGLAFSDTQYF
TGTGCCACCAGCAGATCCGGTAGGGGACTAGCCTTTTCTGATACGCAGTATTTT
>-|TRBJ2-3|TRBV13|-
CASSLVGADTQYF
TGTGCCAGCAGCCTAGTAGGGGCAGATACGCAGTATTTT
>TRBD1|TRBJ2-7|TRBV15|-
CATSYGTGTYEQYF
TGTGCCACCAGCTATGGGACAGGGACCTACGAGCAGTACTTC
>-|TRBJ1-5|TRBV10-1|-
CASSIFRAYSNQPQNF
TGCGCCAGCAGCATATTCAGGGCTTATAGCAATCAGCCCCAGAATTTT
>TRBD2|TRBJ2-3|TRBV27|-
CASNPSGQREGRGTQYF
TGTGCCAGCAACCCGAGTGGGCAGCGGGAGGGCCGGGGTACGCAGTATTTT
>TRBD2|TRBJ2-1|TRBV9|-
CASSVERAGGNNEQFF
TGTGCCAGCAGCGTAGAGCGGGCGGGGGGGAACAATGAGCAGTTCTTC
>TRBD1|TRBJ1-1|TRBV5-8|-
CASSKDRGTEAFF
TGTGCCAGCAGCAAGGACAGGGGCACTGAAGCTTTCTTT